The 12 T cell receptor beta chains presented below share a single source sample, sequenced in a study of blood T cell repertoires in COVID-19. Assay used: immunoSEQ multiplex PCR; TCRdb lists only in-frame clones, some missing. The sample has about 310,000 clones, around nine tenths seen once. The specimen was peripheral blood. Receptors were obtained from a man between 65 and 79 years old with acute or convalescent COVID-19.

The chain employs TRBV10-3 and TRBJ2-3; 10 bases line up with TRBD2. V was clipped by 0 bases and J by 4 bases; unmatched bases: 4. This CDR3 region has 16 residues. Per germline, CDR1 ENHRY and CDR2 SYGVKD. CDR3: CAISESSGGVADTQYF. In nucleotides, the CDR3 is TGTGCCATCAGTGAGTCCAGCGGGGGGGTAGCAGATACGCAGTATTTT.

Notes on this clone: This same CDR3 is encoded by further DNA sequences in the sample. The chain recombines TRBV9 with TRBJ2-1; D unclear. The CDR3 covers 13 residues. Trimming pared 0 bases from V and 4 bases from J, leaving 5 bases between. Germline V gene lookup returns CDR1 SGDLS and CDR2 YYNGEE. The CDR3 loop is CASSVAGYNEQFF. CDR3 in DNA: TGTGCCAGCAGCGTAGCAGGATACAATGAGCAGTTCTTC. Full variable domain (missing parts from reference TRBV9 and TRBJ2-1): DSGVTQTPKHLITATGQRVTLRCSPRSGDLSVYWYQQSLDQGLQFLIQYYNGEERAKGNILERFSAQQFPDLHSELNLSSLELGDSALYFCASSVAGYNEQFFGPGTRLTVL.

This clone has only a few counts. The V and J genes are TRBV28 and TRBJ2-1; 11 bases map to TRBD2. CDR1 is MDHEN, CDR2 SYDVKM, per germline. The CDR3 is 17 residues long. The ends lost 3 bases at V and 3 bases at J; junction bases unmatched: 7. CDR3 sequence (DNA): TGTGCCAGCAGTTTCCTAGCGGGGGGAAGCCGCTACAATGAGCAGTTCTTC. It specifies CASSFLAGGSRYNEQFF.

J is TRBJ1-6 and V is TRBV2; D ambiguous. This CDR3 is 14 amino acids long. CDR1 and CDR2 (germline): SNHLY, FYNNEI. V was cut by 9 bases and J by 8 bases, with 17 bases left in between. As DNA, the CDR3 is TGTGCCAGTATAAAAGCATCCGTGGATTCACCCCTCCACTTT. Translation gives CASIKASVDSPLHF.

The chain has TRBV6-6 and TRBJ2-7; 9 bases are shared with TRBD1. V was pared by 5 bases and J by 2 bases, with 4 bases of the junction left unmatched. Germline CDR1 reads MNHNY; CDR2 reads SVGAGI (reference sequence). This CDR3 contains 14 residues. The CDR3 protein is CASSGGTGTYEQYF. In DNA form, the CDR3 reads TGTGCCAGCAGTGGGGGGACAGGGACCTACGAGCAGTACTTC.

This chain connects TRBV5-1 to TRBJ2-1; D might be TRBD2 (6 bases). The CDR3 has 14 amino acids. Looked up from germline, CDR1 is SGHRS and CDR2 is YFSETQ. The V end was cut by 0 bases, the J end by 5 bases, with 9 bases between. CDR3 region: CASSLVGGNNEQFF. The CDR3 DNA sequence: TGCGCCAGCAGCTTGGTTGGCGGGAACAATGAGCAGTTCTTC.

V usage is TRBV28 and J usage is TRBJ1-6; TRBD1 agrees at 9 bases. The CDR3 is made up of 14 amino acids. The V and J ends lost 4 bases and 9 bases, in that order; junction bases with no gene match: 4. Per the germline V gene, CDR1 is MDHEN and CDR2 is SYDVKM. CDR3: CASSSGTGISPLHF. The CDR3 DNA sequence: TGTGCCAGCAGTTCCGGGACAGGGATTTCACCCCTCCACTTT.

The chain uses TRBV7-2 and TRBJ1-2; no reliable D call. Per germline, CDR1 SGHTA and CDR2 FQGNSA. The V gene lost 5 bases and the J gene lost 7 bases, with 8 bases spanning the gap. The CDR3 contains 11 residues. For the CDR3, the DNA is TGTGCCAGCAGCCAACTATCTGGCTACACCTTC. Protein: CASSQLSGYTF.

The gene calls are TRBV27 and TRBJ2-4, with D possibly matching TRBD1 (6 bases). CDR1 and CDR2 (germline): MNHEY, SMNVEV (reference sequence). This CDR3 region has 19 residues. V was shortened by 4 bases and J by 0 bases, with 22 bases between the two germline ends. CDR3 in DNA: TGTGCCAGCAGTTCATTCCAGGGGTCAGGTACAATAGCCAAAAACATTCAGTACTTC. It translates to CASSSFQGSGTIAKNIQYF.

In nucleotides, the CDR3 is TGTGCCAGCAGTTATCTTCAGAGCGAGGAGAATGAGCAGTTCTTC. Its protein product is CASSYLQSEENEQFF. The chain has TRBV6-6 and TRBJ2-1; D unresolved. V lost 3 bases and J 7 bases, leaving 16 bases between the germline ends. The CDR3 is made up of 15 amino acids. From germline, CDR1 is MNHNY and CDR2 SVGAGI (reference sequence).

J is TRBJ2-7 and V is TRBV19; tentative D call: TRBD2 (7 bases). Germline V gene lookup returns CDR1 LNHDA and CDR2 SQIVND (reference sequence). CDR3 length: 15 amino acids. V was trimmed by 7 bases and J by 1 base, leaving 17 bases between them. The CDR3 sequence: CASTLPRGGSYEQYF. The CDR3 bases are TGTGCCAGTACCCTCCCAAGGGGGGGTTCCTACGAGCAGTACTTC. Variable domain in full (rest from reference TRBV19 and TRBJ2-7): DGGITQSPKYLFRKEGQNVTLSCEQNLNHDAMYWYRQDPGQGLRLIYYSQIVNDFQKGDIAEGYSVSREKKESFPLTVTSAQKNPTAFYLCASTLPRGGSYEQYFGPGTRLTVT.

This clone was detected only once. The V and J genes are TRBV28 and TRBJ1-2, with D perhaps matching TRBD1 (5 bases). The CDR3 loop spans 16 amino acids. The V end lost 3 bases, the J end lost 2 bases, and 16 bases lay between the germline ends. From germline, CDR1 is MDHEN and CDR2 SYDVKM. The CDR3 loop reads CASSFALGTGNYGYTF. The CDR3 DNA reads as TGTGCCAGCAGTTTCGCCCTGGGGACTGGGAACTATGGCTACACCTTC.